Shown below are 24 T cell receptor beta chains from a single sample sequenced in a study of PD-1 blockade in classical Hodgkin lymphoma. The data were produced by immunoSEQ multiplex PCR, yet TCRdb's version contains in-frame clones alone and is incomplete. The repertoire holds about 24,000 clones, with 69% as singletons. All patients relapsed after autologous stem cell transplantation, and brentuximab vedotin exposure varied. The source material was peripheral blood mononuclear cells (PBMCs), sampled at baseline. The receptors here all came from a human donor with classical Hodgkin lymphoma.

The V call is TRBV7-9, the J call TRBJ1-1, with D unresolved. Germline CDR1 is SEHNR and CDR2 is FQNEAQ (reference sequence). Trimming removed 1 base from V and 3 bases from J, with 0 bases in between. The CDR3 contains 11 residues. The CDR3 DNA follows: TGTGCCAGCAGCTTAGACACTGAAGCTTTCTTT. This translates into CASSLDTEAFF.

CDR3 residues: CASSETGNYGYTF. As DNA, the CDR3 is TGCGCCAGCAGTGAGACAGGGAACTATGGCTACACCTTC. The gene calls are TRBV10-1 and TRBJ1-2, with a possible D match to TRBD1 (6 bases). CDR1 is WNHNN, CDR2 SYGVQD, per germline (reference sequence). The CDR3 runs 13 residues. Trimming took 2 bases from V and 2 from J, leaving 6 bases between them.

This clone was picked up a small number of times. The chain is built from TRBV7-2 and TRBJ2-1; TRBD2 matches 9 bases. Germline loops: CDR1 SGHTA, CDR2 FQGNSA. The CDR3 is 16 amino acids. J lost 8 bases, V lost 3 bases, and 11 bases had no gene match. Here the CDR3 DNA reads TGTGCCAGCAGCTTGGTAGCGGGGGTGAGTCACTATGAGCAGTTCTTC. The encoded protein is CASSLVAGVSHYEQFF.

The V and J genes are TRBV4-3 and TRBJ2-5, with a tentative D call TRBD1 (6 bases). In germline, CDR1 is LGHNA, CDR2 YSLEER. Trimming cost V 1 base and J 1 base, with 22 bases left between them. The CDR3 runs to 19 residues. The CDR3 loop reads CASSQVKQGLSDVQETQYF. In DNA, the CDR3 is TGCGCCAGCAGCCAAGTTAAGCAGGGGTTGTCAGACGTCCAAGAGACCCAGTACTTC.

The chain is built from TRBV27 and TRBJ2-5; the D gene is possibly TRBD1 (6 bases). This CDR3 has 16 residues. Trimming removed 8 bases at V and 2 bases at J, with 21 bases between. Per germline, CDR1 MNHEY and CDR2 SMNVEV (reference sequence). The CDR3 spells CASQRVWGLWQETQYF. CDR3 in DNA: TGTGCCAGCCAGCGAGTCTGGGGGCTGTGGCAAGAGACCCAGTACTTC.

The chain employs TRBV7-2 and TRBJ2-3; maybe TRBD2 (6 bases). CDR1 is SGHTA and CDR2 is FQGNSA in the germline V gene. V was shortened by 1 base and J by 6 bases, with 17 bases between the two germline ends. CDR3 length: 16 amino acids. The CDR3 reads CASSLGLPGEYDTQYF. The DNA for the CDR3 is TGTGCCAGCAGCTTAGGGTTGCCGGGGGAGTATGATACGCAGTATTTT.

The chain has TRBV19 and TRBJ1-6; tentatively, D is TRBD1 (6 bases). V was trimmed by 6 bases and J by 6 bases, leaving 18 bases between them. The germline V gene has CDR1 LNHDA and CDR2 SQIVND (reference sequence). The CDR3 sequence is 16 residues long. The CDR3 loop reads CASRFLYRDTNSPLHF. The DNA for the CDR3 is TGTGCCAGTAGGTTTCTATACCGGGACACTAATTCACCCCTCCACTTT.

The V gene is TRBV10-3, the J gene TRBJ2-7, with TRBD1 matching 11 bases. From germline, CDR1 is ENHRY and CDR2 SYGVKD. The CDR3 length is 18 residues. The ends lost 7 bases at V and 2 bases at J; junction bases unmatched: 16. In nucleotides, the CDR3 is TGTGCCATCACGGCCGGGGACAGGGGGGCGGCCATCCCCTACGAGCAGTACTTC. It translates to CAITAGDRGAAIPYEQYF.

The genes are TRBV5-4 and TRBJ1-2; 7 nucleotides match TRBD1. The CDR3 length is 15 residues. Germline CDR1 and CDR2: SGHNT and YYREEE (reference sequence). Trimming at V came to 0 bases and at J to 3 bases, leaving 5 bases not matched to a gene. CDR3 amino acids: CASSLGQGSDYGYTF. The CDR3 nucleotides are TGTGCCAGCAGCTTGGGACAGGGCTCCGACTATGGCTACACCTTC.

This clone was seen once. As DNA, the CDR3 is TGTGCCAGTAGTATAGGACGGGCTTACGAGCAGTACTTC. Its translation is CASSIGRAYEQYF. This sequence joins TRBV19 and TRBJ2-7; D is unresolved. The germline V gene has CDR1 LNHDA and CDR2 SQIVND (reference sequence). V lost 1 base, J lost 4 bases, and 8 bases lay in between. There are 13 residues in the CDR3.

This clone was counted a single time. This chain joins TRBV28 and TRBJ1-5; possible D gene TRBD1, 5 bases. Germline V lookup: CDR1 MDHEN, CDR2 SYDVKM. The CDR3 is 16 amino acids. V was clipped by 2 bases and J by 2 bases, with 13 bases between them. CDR3 loop: CASSLAGSGRNQPQHF. In DNA, the CDR3 is TGTGCCAGCAGTTTAGCGGGGTCAGGGCGCAATCAGCCCCAGCATTTT.

The V and J genes are TRBV10-3 and TRBJ2-5; TRBD2 agrees at 7 bases. Trimming at V came to 7 bases and at J to 4 bases, leaving 9 bases not matched to a gene. This CDR3 has 14 amino acids. The germline gives CDR1 ENHRY, CDR2 SYGVKD. In DNA form, the CDR3 reads TGTGCCATCATAAAGCGGGGATTAGGAGAGACCCAGTACTTC. It specifies CAIIKRGLGETQYF.

The chain employs TRBV19 and TRBJ2-2; D is unresolved. V lost 11 bases and J 7 bases, leaving 17 bases between the germline ends. This CDR3 has 13 amino acids. CDR1 is LNHDA, CDR2 SQIVND, per germline (reference sequence). The CDR3 reads CASGELVGGELFF. The CDR3 DNA is TGTGCCTCGGGCGAACTGGTGGGCGGGGAGCTGTTTTTT.

The J gene is TRBJ1-5, the V gene TRBV6-1, with unresolved D. The V and J ends lost 1 base and 3 bases respectively, with 7 bases between them. Germline CDR1 MNHNS, CDR2 SASEGT. The length of the CDR3 is 14 residues. The CDR3 here is CASSEVSDNQPQHF. CDR3 nucleotides: TGTGCCAGCAGTGAAGTGAGTGACAATCAGCCCCAGCATTTT.

The chain joins TRBV6-6 to TRBJ1-1, with D possibly TRBD1 on 5 matching bases. The CDR3 has 14 residues. Trimming pared 4 bases from V and 5 bases from J, leaving 14 bases between. Germline loops: CDR1 MNHNY, CDR2 SVGAGI (reference sequence). DNA for the CDR3: TGTGCCAGCAGTTCCGACCTTGGGGGGACTGAAGCTTTCTTT. It specifies CASSSDLGGTEAFF.

The CDR3 spells CASSAVGNEQFF. CDR3 DNA: TGCGCCAGCAGCGCGGTCGGCAATGAGCAGTTCTTC. This chain links TRBV5-1 with TRBJ2-1, with unresolved D. V lost 4 bases, J lost 6 bases, and 8 bases lay in between. The CDR3 runs to 12 residues. Germline V gives CDR1 SGHRS, CDR2 YFSETQ. The variable domain in full, with the rest retrieved from reference TRBV5-1 and TRBJ2-1, is KAGVTQTPRYLIKTRGQQVTLSCSPISGHRSVSWYQQTPGQGLQFLFEYFSETQRNKGNFPGRFSGRQFSNSRSEMNVSTLELGDSALYLCASSAVGNEQFFGPGTRLTVL.

The V call is TRBV9, the J call TRBJ2-5; D may be TRBD1 (5 bases). V shed 0 bases and J shed 7 bases, with 16 bases lying between them. Germline lookup yields CDR1 SGDLS and CDR2 YYNGEE. The CDR3 length is 15 residues. This chain's CDR3 is CASSVATGLGATQYF. Written as DNA, the CDR3 is TGTGCCAGCAGCGTAGCTACTGGTCTAGGGGCGACCCAGTACTTC.

The chain uses TRBV11-2 and TRBJ2-7; 7 nucleotides match TRBD1. The length of the CDR3 is 13 residues. The V and J ends lost 6 bases and 4 bases, in that order; junction bases with no gene match: 6. Germline V gene lookup returns CDR1 SGHAT and CDR2 FQNNGV. This chain's CDR3 is CASSLQQGYEQYF. CDR3 coding DNA: TGTGCCAGCAGTCTTCAACAGGGGTACGAGCAGTACTTC.

V is TRBV4-1 and J is TRBJ2-7; possible D gene TRBD2, 5 bases. Germline V gene data show CDR1 as MGHRA and CDR2 as YSYEKL. Between the trimmed V and J ends, which lost 1 base and 9 bases, there was a span of 16 bases. The CDR3 has 14 amino acids. CDR3 amino acids: CASSQVLGLEGQYF. The CDR3 coding sequence is TGCGCCAGCAGCCAAGTATTAGGGCTCGAGGGGCAGTACTTC.

This clone turned up a few times. The chain combines TRBV28 with TRBJ2-7, with D perhaps TRBD2 (5 bases). CDR1 is MDHEN, CDR2 SYDVKM, per germline. V was trimmed by 1 base and J by 0 bases, leaving 7 bases between them. There are 14 residues in the CDR3. CDR3 amino acids: CASSLSGDSYEQYF. CDR3 nucleotide sequence: TGTGCCAGCAGTTTATCCGGGGACTCCTACGAGCAGTACTTC.

V gene TRBV4-2 combines with J gene TRBJ1-2; TRBD1 aligns across 9 bases. V dropped 4 bases and J dropped 7; count of bases not matched to a gene: 10. The CDR3 covers 15 residues. Germline V lookup: CDR1 LGHNA, CDR2 YNFKEQ. The CDR3 reads CASSLGTGLPSGYTF. As DNA, the CDR3 is TGTGCCAGCAGCCTGGGGACAGGGTTACCTTCTGGCTACACCTTC.

This rearrangement joins TRBV4-2 to TRBJ1-6; D is unresolved. Trimming removed 4 bases from V and 3 bases from J, with 10 bases in between. The CDR3 totals 15 residues. Germline loops: CDR1 LGHNA, CDR2 YNFKEQ. This CDR3 is CASSLTAGYNSPLHF. DNA of the CDR3: TGTGCCAGCAGCCTAACAGCAGGCTATAATTCACCCCTCCACTTT.

This rearrangement joins TRBV28 to TRBJ2-7; 8 bases fit TRBD1. The ends lost 5 bases at V and 2 bases at J; junction bases unmatched: 8. The CDR3 sequence is 15 residues long. CDR1 and CDR2 (germline): MDHEN, SYDVKM. The CDR3 DNA follows: TGTGCCAGCAGTGAAGGGACAGGTGGAACCTACGAGCAGTACTTC. Translating it yields CASSEGTGGTYEQYF.

The CDR3 DNA sequence: TGTGCCAGCAGCCCGACGAGGACAGGTTTAGTCACCTTC. This codes for CASSPTRTGLVTF. The chain recombines TRBV11-3 with TRBJ1-2, with 7 positions matching TRBD1. This CDR3 has 13 residues. Trimming cost V 5 bases and J 13 bases; bases outside gene matches: 13. From germline, CDR1 is SGHNT and CDR2 YENEEA.